These T cell receptor beta chains were read from a single sample in a study of blood T cell repertoires in COVID-19. Measured with immunoSEQ multiplex PCR; TCRdb has only the in-frame clones, and not every one. The table has 130,000 or so clones, around 86% seen once. Sequenced sample: PBMCs or T cells enriched from blood (not recorded which). Receptors were obtained from a man aged 30 to 39 who had recovered from COVID-19. The CDR3 runs from the conserved cysteine through the conserved F or W. D genes are given only for firm matches. Where a row states a size, it is once, few, many or the class of an expanded clone; other rows omit it.

size | J | V | D | DNA | CDR3
. | TRBJ1-2 | TRBV2 | . | TGTGCCAGCAGTGATAACAGCAAGAACTATGGCTACACCTTC | CASSDNSKNYGYTF
. | TRBJ1-3 | TRBV7-9 | TRBD1 | TGTGCCAGCAGCGCAACAAAACAGGGGGTGGCCACTGGAAACACCATATATTTT | CASSATKQGVATGNTIYF
. | TRBJ1-5 | TRBV19 | TRBD1 | TGTGCCAGTAGTCCTCCGACAGGGGGTTCGAGTCAGCCCCAGCATTTT | CASSPPTGGSSQPQHF
. | TRBJ1-1 | TRBV6-5 | . | TGTGCCACCAAGCTTTCAAGGAACACTGAAGCTTTCTTT | CATKLSRNTEAFF
. | TRBJ1-2 | TRBV13 | . | TGTGCCAGCACCCCTTCCCGGGGGAACTATGGCTACACCTTC | CASTPSRGNYGYTF
few | TRBJ2-2 | TRBV4-1 | . | TGCGCCAGCAGCCAAGCCGGGTCCTCCACCGGGGAGCTGTTTTTT | CASSQAGSSTGELFF
. | TRBJ2-2 | TRBV10-3 | . | TGTGCCACCGAACAGGGCCAGATAAACACCGGGGAGCTGTTTTTT | CATEQGQINTGELFF
. | TRBJ1-1 | TRBV14 | . | TGTGCCAGCAGCCGACTGGGGGGGAACACTGAAGCTTTCTTT | CASSRLGGNTEAFF
. | TRBJ1-4 | TRBV2 | . | TGTGCCAGCAGGTCAGGGCCCTATGAAAAACTGTTTTTT | CASRSGPYEKLFF
many | TRBJ2-4 | TRBV10-2 | TRBD1 | TGCGCCAGCAGTGAGGCAAGACAGGGGGCCGAGTACTTC | CASSEARQGAEYF
. | TRBJ1-5 | TRBV6-1 | TRBD1 | TGTGCCAGCAGTGGGCCCGGGACAGGGTTTCTTGGCAATCAGCCCCAGCATTTT | CASSGPGTGFLGNQPQHF
many | TRBJ1-5 | TRBV4-1 | TRBD1 | TGCGCCAGCAGCCAAGGAAGCCAGGGGGCTAAGCCCCAGCATTTT | CASSQGSQGAKPQHF
. | TRBJ1-5 | TRBV19 | TRBD1 | TGTGCCAGCAGTCCCGGGACAGGGGGAGTTCAGCCCCAGCATTTT | CASSPGTGGVQPQHF
. | TRBJ1-2 | TRBV15 | . | TGTGCCACCAGCAGAGATCTTAGGGACATAGATGGCTACACCTTC | CATSRDLRDIDGYTF
. | TRBJ2-3 | TRBV7-7 | TRBD1 | TGTGCCAGCAGCCGGGACAGGGATGATACGCAGTATTTT | CASSRDRDDTQYF
. | TRBJ1-1 | TRBV19 | . | TGTGCCAGTAGTATATCCTTCACGGGCGTAGGGGCGAACACTGAAGCTTTCTTT | CASSISFTGVGANTEAFF
. | TRBJ2-1 | TRBV29-1 | . | TGCAGCGTTGATTTGAGAGACAATGAGCAGTTCTTC | CSVDLRDNEQFF
. | TRBJ1-2 | TRBV5-4 | . | TGTGCCTCTACAGGGCAGGGATCGTTCGGCTACACCTTC | CASTGQGSFGYTF
few | TRBJ1-2 | TRBV3-1/TRBV3-2 | . | TGTGCCAGCAGCCAAACCGACAGCTATGGCTACACCTTC | CASSQTDSYGYTF
. | TRBJ2-1 | TRBV9 | TRBD2 | TGTGCCAGCAGCGTAGAACTAGCGGGAGGGCCCTCGAACAATGAGCAGTTCTTC | CASSVELAGGPSNNEQFF
. | TRBJ1-1 | TRBV18 | TRBD1 | TGTGCCAGCTCACCAGCAACAGGGGGTTCGTCTGAAGCTTTCTTT | CASSPATGGSSEAFF
. | TRBJ2-7 | TRBV12-2 | . | TGTGCAAGTCGCTTAGGCCCGGGACAGGGGACATACGAGCAGTACTTC | CASRLGPGQGTYEQYF
. | TRBJ2-3 | TRBV27 | TRBD2 | TGTGCCAGCAGTTTTCCTAGTGGCGGGAGGGACGCAGATACGCAGTATTTT | CASSFPSGGRDADTQYF
. | TRBJ1-1 | TRBV4-2 | . | TGTGCCAGCAGCCAAGATCAGGCCCGTCGGGGGAACACTGAAGCTTTCTTT | CASSQDQARRGNTEAFF
. | TRBJ2-3 | TRBV3-1/TRBV3-2 | . | TGTGCCAGCAGCCAACTATCGGGGGATACGCAGTATTTT | CASSQLSGDTQYF
. | TRBJ1-2 | TRBV3-1/TRBV3-2 | . | TGTGCCAGCAGCCAAGGGGGGGGGTATGGCTACACCTTC | CASSQGGGYGYTF
. | TRBJ2-5 | TRBV18 | . | TGTGCCAGCTCACCCCGCGGGGAGCAAGAGACCCAGTACTTC | CASSPRGEQETQYF
. | TRBJ2-2 | TRBV7-2 | TRBD2 | TGTGCCAGCAGAGGCGGGGGGGCCCAGGGGAGCGGGGAGCTGTTTTTT | CASRGGGAQGSGELFF
few | TRBJ2-3 | TRBV6-5 | TRBD2 | TGTGCCAGCAGTTACAGGGCCGCGGGGGCAGATACGCAGTATTTT | CASSYRAAGADTQYF
. | TRBJ1-2 | TRBV10-2 | . | TGCGCCAGCAGTCTTACTAACTATGGCTACACCTTC | CASSLTNYGYTF
. | TRBJ2-4 | TRBV25-1 | . | TGTGCCGTCAGCGAGCCATCCTTGAACATTCAGTACTTC | CAVSEPSLNIQYF
. | TRBJ2-7 | TRBV6-2/TRBV6-3 | TRBD1 | TGTGCCAGCAGTAACCCCGGGACAGTTCAGTACTTC | CASSNPGTVQYF
few | TRBJ2-1 | TRBV9 | . | TGTGCCAGCAGCACTCGTCCCTCGGCGGGAAATGAGCAGTTCTTC | CASSTRPSAGNEQFF
. | TRBJ1-5 | TRBV3-1/TRBV3-2 | . | TGTGCCAGCAGCCAAAAAGGTTCAGGGGACAATCAGCCCCAGCATTTT | CASSQKGSGDNQPQHF
. | TRBJ1-1 | TRBV30 | TRBD1 | TGTGCCTCTGGGACAGGGGTAACGGCTGAAGCTTTCTTT | CASGTGVTAEAFF
. | TRBJ1-1 | TRBV6-5 | TRBD1 | TGTGCCAGCAGCCGTGGCAGGGGGGACACTGAAGCTTTCTTT | CASSRGRGDTEAFF
. | TRBJ1-1 | TRBV6-5 | . | TGTGCCAGCAGGAGGAACACTGAAGCTTTCTTT | CASRRNTEAFF
once | TRBJ2-7 | TRBV5-4 | . | TGTGCCAGCAGCTGGGGGACTGGGTCCTACGAGCAGTACTTC | CASSWGTGSYEQYF
. | TRBJ2-3 | TRBV7-3 | TRBD1 | TGTGCCAGCAGCAAGACAGGGACAGATACGCAGTATTTT | CASSKTGTDTQYF
. | TRBJ2-5 | TRBV3-1/TRBV3-2 | . | TGTGCCAGCAGCCAAAAGGGGGAGACCCAGTACTTC | CASSQKGETQYF
. | TRBJ2-3 | TRBV3-1/TRBV3-2 | . | TGTGCCAGCAGCCAGCTCGGGGGGCATACGCAGTATTTT | CASSQLGGHTQYF
few | TRBJ1-1 | TRBV19 | TRBD1 | TGTGCCAGTAGTACGACAGGGTACACTGAAGCTTTCTTT | CASSTTGYTEAFF